This record covers a single T cell receptor (beta chain). Its cognate antigen is unknown. The data derive from a study of blood T cells in healthy people across ages. Using a J-beta primer mix together with a sample-barcoded 5' primer, a second PCR was run for about 6 to 12 cycles. From the 5' RACE reads, TCRdb called clonotypes with MiXCR, one entry per CDR3 protein. The sample has roughly 570,000 distinct CDR3 sequences, 27% seen once. The V end lost 5 bases, the J end lost 8 bases, and 13 bases lay between the germline ends. This CDR3 is 12 amino acids long. CDR1 and CDR2 (germline): DFQATT, SNEGSKA (reference sequence). For every donor, a draw yielded approximately 9.9 milliliters of peripheral blood. Per sample, extraction of total RNA gave at least 6 micrograms in every case. The study's findings and limits: Greater diversity and more naive CD4+ cells were seen in long-lived donors than in aged donors.

Sequencing input: blood. The clonotype originates from a woman between 65 and 79 years old in good health. The chain joins TRBV20-1 to TRBJ2-1; D not resolved. CDR3 nucleotide sequence: TGCAGTGCTCTTCATCCCCGCTATGAGCAGTTCTTC. Translating gives CSALHPRYEQFF.